A selection of T cell receptor beta chains follows, all from one sample in a study of T cell responses to AZD1222 COVID-19 vaccine. Assay used: immunoSEQ multiplex PCR; TCRdb lists only in-frame clones, some missing. The sample holds over 100,000 clones, 88% seen once. The sample consisted of peripheral blood, taken on day 0 of AZD1222 vaccination. The receptors shown here come from an adult in good health. CDR3s include the opening cysteine and the closing phenylalanine or tryptophan. A D gene is named only where the DNA matches it firmly. For some rows the clone size is stated as once, few or many, or as a class when expanded; others skip it.

D gene	clone size	V gene	J gene	CDR3 DNA	CDR3 protein
NA	NA	TRBV7-9	TRBJ2-3	TGTGCCAGCAGCTTTGTGGGGAGCACAGATACGCAGTATTTT	CASSFVGSTDTQYF
TRBD2	few	TRBV28	TRBJ2-3	TGTGCCAGCAGTTCCGGGACTAACCTTGTCGCGGCAGATACGCAGTATTTT	CASSSGTNLVAADTQYF
TRBD1	NA	TRBV15	TRBJ1-2	TGTGCCACCAGCAGAGATTGGAGGACAGGCGATGGCTACACCTTC	CATSRDWRTGDGYTF
NA	once	TRBV4-2	TRBJ2-1	TGTGCCAGCAGCCAAGTTGCGCAGGGCGGGTACAATGAGCAGTTCTTC	CASSQVAQGGYNEQFF
NA	NA	TRBV12-3/TRBV12-4	TRBJ2-2	TGTGCCAGCAGTTTTGAGATCGGGGAGCTGTTTTTT	CASSFEIGELFF
NA	NA	TRBV14	TRBJ2-1	TGTGCCAGCAGCCAAGCACAGCGGCTCTCGTCTTCCTACAATGAGCAGTTCTTC	CASSQAQRLSSSYNEQFF
NA	NA	TRBV28	TRBJ1-1	TGTGCCAGCAGTTTAGGGGGAAGAGCTGAAGCTTTCTTT	CASSLGGRAEAFF
NA	NA	TRBV9	TRBJ2-7	TGTGCCAGCAGCGTAGGGTGGGGTACCCAAGACGAGCAGTACTTC	CASSVGWGTQDEQYF
NA	NA	TRBV10-1	TRBJ2-1	TGCGCCAGCACACTCGAGGGGGGACGGAGACACGAGCAGTTCTTC	CASTLEGGRRHEQFF
TRBD1	NA	TRBV6-4	TRBJ2-1	TGTGCCAGCAGCCGGGACAGAACCTACAATGAGCAGTTCTTC	CASSRDRTYNEQFF
TRBD1	NA	TRBV28	TRBJ1-3	TGTGCCAGCAGAGTCCAGCAGGGGGCGTTGGGAAACACCATATATTTT	CASRVQQGALGNTIYF
NA	NA	TRBV14	TRBJ2-7	TGTGCCAAAGGTCTCACAGCCTACGAGCAGTACTTC	CAKGLTAYEQYF
TRBD2	NA	TRBV4-1	TRBJ2-7	TGCGCCAGCAGCCACCGACTGGGCGGGAGTATCGACGAGCAGTACTTC	CASSHRLGGSIDEQYF
TRBD1	NA	TRBV4-3	TRBJ1-5	TGCGCCAGCAGCCAAGACTTACAGGGGGCTAGCAATCAGCCCCAGCATTTT	CASSQDLQGASNQPQHF
NA	NA	TRBV6-2/TRBV6-3	TRBJ2-1	TGTGCCAGCAGCTCTAGCTCCTACAATGAGCAGTTCTTC	CASSSSSYNEQFF
NA	NA	TRBV28	TRBJ2-1	TGTGCCAGCAGTTTATGGGGGGGCTCACGATCCCATGAGCAGTTCTTC	CASSLWGGSRSHEQFF
NA	NA	TRBV28	TRBJ2-5	TGTGCCAGCAGTGATCGGACCGGAGGGACCCAGTACTTC	CASSDRTGGTQYF
NA	NA	TRBV14	TRBJ2-2	TGTGCCAGCAGCTATCACCATGCCGGGGAGCTGTTTTTT	CASSYHHAGELFF
TRBD1	NA	TRBV3-1/TRBV3-2	TRBJ2-7	TGTGCCAGCAGCCGGACGGACAGGGCGGTATACGAGCAGTACTTC	CASSRTDRAVYEQYF
NA	NA	TRBV7-2	TRBJ2-3	TGTGCCAGCAGCTTGGTTACCAGCACAGATACGCAGTATTTT	CASSLVTSTDTQYF
NA	NA	TRBV7-9	TRBJ2-1	TGTGCCAGCAGTGCCCTAGGCTACCGCTTTAATGAGCAGTTCTTC	CASSALGYRFNEQFF
NA	NA	TRBV15	TRBJ2-1	TGTGCCACCGGTGGGTCTCCGGGTGATTTGGGGAAGCAGTTCTTC	CATGGSPGDLGKQFF
TRBD1	NA	TRBV3-1/TRBV3-2	TRBJ1-4	TGTGCCAGCAGCCGCCGGGACAGGGTTAATGAAAAACTGTTTTTT	CASSRRDRVNEKLFF
NA	NA	TRBV3-1/TRBV3-2	TRBJ1-2	TGTGCCAGCAGCCAGGGGTACTATGGCTACACCTTC	CASSQGYYGYTF
TRBD1	NA	TRBV7-3	TRBJ2-2	TGTGCCAGCAGCTTAGGGACAGGGACCGGGGAGCTGTTTTTT	CASSLGTGTGELFF
NA	NA	TRBV9	TRBJ2-7	TGTGCCAGCAGCTTGGGAGGGACATACCTCTACGAGCAGTACTTC	CASSLGGTYLYEQYF
NA	once	TRBV28	TRBJ1-2	TGTGCCAGCAGTTTAAGGATAAGCGGCTACACCTTC	CASSLRISGYTF
NA	NA	TRBV19	TRBJ2-1	TGTGCCAGTAGTATTGGGACCCAACACAATGAGCAGTTCTTC	CASSIGTQHNEQFF
NA	NA	TRBV6-5	TRBJ2-7	TGTGCCAGCAGTCGACTCCTCCCAGAATACGAGCAGTACTTC	CASSRLLPEYEQYF
TRBD2	few	TRBV27	TRBJ2-2	TGTGCCAGCAGTTTTGGGGCGGGAGTCTTGCCCGGGGAGCTGTTTTTT	CASSFGAGVLPGELFF
NA	NA	TRBV3-1/TRBV3-2	TRBJ2-5	TGTGCCAGCAGCCAAGGAACTAGCAGAGAGACCCAGTACTTC	CASSQGTSRETQYF
NA	NA	TRBV11-3	TRBJ2-3	TGTGCCAGCAGCTATGAGGGGGTATCGGATACGCAGTATTTT	CASSYEGVSDTQYF
NA	NA	TRBV28	TRBJ2-1	TGTGCCAGCAGTTTATCGGGTGAGCAGTTCTTC	CASSLSGEQFF
TRBD1	NA	TRBV24-1	TRBJ1-2	TGTGCCACCAGTGCCGCTGAGGGACAGCCTAACTATGGCTACACCTTC	CATSAAEGQPNYGYTF
NA	once	TRBV11-2	TRBJ2-7	TGTGCCAGCAGCTTATTTGGGACGGAACTCTACGAGCAGTACTTC	CASSLFGTELYEQYF
NA	NA	TRBV10-2	TRBJ2-7	TGCGCCAGCGAAGATCCGGGCCTCCTAACCTACGAGCAGTACTTC	CASEDPGLLTYEQYF
TRBD1	few	TRBV7-9	TRBJ1-4	TGTGCCAGCGGGGACAGGGGGGTCGAAAAACTGTTTTTT	CASGDRGVEKLFF
NA	NA	TRBV28	TRBJ1-4	TGTGCCAGCAGCTCCTCGGCAAAGGGTTCTGGTGAAAAACTGTTTTTT	CASSSSAKGSGEKLFF
NA	NA	TRBV11-2	TRBJ2-1	TGTGCCAGCAGCTTAGTATCGGACTCCTACAATGAGCAGTTCTTC	CASSLVSDSYNEQFF
TRBD1	NA	TRBV27	TRBJ1-2	TGTGCCAGCAGACCGACAGGGGGAGGCTATGGCTACACCTTC	CASRPTGGGYGYTF
TRBD1	NA	TRBV19	TRBJ1-4	TGTGCCAGTAGTCCCCGGGACAGGGGCGGTAATGAAAAACTGTTTTTT	CASSPRDRGGNEKLFF
NA	NA	TRBV19	TRBJ1-1	TGTGCCAGTACCCGGGGGGCCGAAGCTTTCTTT	CASTRGAEAFF
NA	NA	TRBV5-1	TRBJ1-5	TGCGCCAGCAGCTACGGTAGCAATCAGCCCCAGCATTTT	CASSYGSNQPQHF
NA	NA	TRBV19	TRBJ1-1	TGTGCCAGTACCCCCCGGCGGGAAAGCCCTGAAGCTTTCTTT	CASTPRRESPEAFF
TRBD1	NA	TRBV11-2	TRBJ1-2	TGTGCCAGCAGCGGACGGGACAGGGCTGTAGATGGCTACACCTTC	CASSGRDRAVDGYTF
NA	NA	TRBV3-1/TRBV3-2	TRBJ1-3	TGTGCCAGCAGCAAGGGGCTGGACACCATATATTTT	CASSKGLDTIYF
NA	few	TRBV6-4	TRBJ2-2	TGTGCCAGCAGTAACACCATCGGGGAGCTGTTTTTT	CASSNTIGELFF
TRBD1	NA	TRBV18	TRBJ1-2	TGTGCCAGCTCACCATCACAGGGGGCGGATGGCTACACCTTC	CASSPSQGADGYTF